What follows is one TCR beta chain and its context. Measured with immunoSEQ multiplex PCR; TCRdb has only the in-frame clones, and not every one. The top ten hold about 1.9% of the sample, which has around 110,000 clones, about nine tenths seen once. In germline, CDR1 is LNHDA, CDR2 SQIVND (reference sequence). The CDR3 is 13 amino acids. V dropped 1 base and J dropped 5 bases, with 8 bases sitting between them. The data are from a study of blood T cell repertoires in COVID-19. Study as a whole: The United States, Italy and Spain were the sources of the acute and convalescent COVID-19 samples. From T cells, B-cell-depleted T cells, or PBMCs came the material, which was cDNA or gDNA.

This clonotype originated in a human donor with active COVID-19. The donor label of this sample is uncertain. The V and J genes are TRBV19 and TRBJ1-1; D is possibly TRBD1 (5 bases). The sample taken for sequencing was peripheral blood. The CDR3 region has the DNA TGTGCCAGTAGTATAGTAAAGGGGACTGAAGCTTTCTTT. As protein: CASSIVKGTEAFF.